This T cell receptor beta chain was captured in a study of regulatory T cells in long-lasting Graves disease. Study in general: Newly diagnosed Graves' patients took antithyroid drugs under 3 months.

Per germline, CDR1 SSHAT and CDR2 FNYEAQ (reference sequence). This CDR3 has 14 residues. Specified time point: newly diagnosed GD, antithyroid drugs for less than 3 months. The TCR library was made from RNA extracted from PBMCs. The peripheral blood volume drawn was 8.5 to 9 milliliters, and it was collected into EDTA tubes. Concerning this clonotype: Its target is not known.

Construction of TCR beta libraries relied on iRepertoire HTBI primers and on Arm-PCR targeting CDR3 regions. TCRdb used MiXCR to reprocess the multiplex PCR reads, holding one entry per CDR3 protein. Counted here are about 610,000 distinct CDR3 sequences, about 16% occurring once; the ten biggest clones make up 12%. Study outcomes and limitations: Possibly, too few samples lowered accuracy.

These sequences were also reported in another study, on T cells in Graves' hyperthyroidism and ophthalmopathy.

The sequencing used peripheral blood mononuclear cells (PBMCs), collected at new diagnosis, from a patient treated with antithyroid drugs. The origin of this receptor is a man aged 18-30 years with Graves disease. This rearrangement joins TRBV7-7 to TRBJ2-5; 12 bases line up with TRBD1. The CDR3 DNA reads as TGTGCTAGTCAACCGGGACAGGGGGCGGAGACCCAGTACTTC. Its translation is CASQPGQGAETQYF.